These 24 T cell receptor beta chains originate from one sample sequenced in a study of T cells in Graves' hyperthyroidism and ophthalmopathy. RNA transcripts yielded amplified TCR beta CDR3 regions. The HTBI set primed first-round TCR CDR3 RT-PCR. Via MiXCR, TCRdb re-called the multiplex PCR reads, giving one row per CDR3 protein. The sample has around 340,000 distinct CDR3 sequences, about 15% seen once. Specimen: blood. These receptors were taken from a man aged 30-40 years with Graves' hyperthyroidism.

Many counts were recorded for this clonotype. The rearrangement uses TRBV7-2 and TRBJ2-7, with 9 bases matching TRBD2. After removal of 3 bases from V and 2 bases from J, the junction contained 2 bases not matched to a gene. The germline CDR1 and CDR2 sequences are SGHTA and FQGNSA. CDR3 length: 14 residues. This CDR3 reads CASSFTSGPYEQYF. DNA of the CDR3: TGTGCCAGCAGCTTTACTAGCGGGCCCTACGAGCAGTACTTC.

There are many counts of this clonotype. The V and J genes are TRBV5-1 and TRBJ1-2, with D perhaps TRBD1 (5 bases). V gave up 4 bases and J gave up 8 bases, with 12 bases separating them. The CDR3 length is 12 residues. Germline V lookup: CDR1 SGHRS, CDR2 YFSETQ. Here the CDR3 DNA reads TGCGCCAGCAGCACCGGACAAGGAGGCTACACCTTC. This encodes CASSTGQGGYTF.

This clonotype was seen more than once but under ten times. A read error may be the cause here, since a much bigger clone is one base away. The V call is TRBV11-2, the J call TRBJ2-7; D remains unclear. Trimming took 0 bases from V and 5 from J, leaving 8 bases between them. The CDR3 runs to 13 residues. Per the germline V gene, CDR1 is SGHAT and CDR2 is FQNNGV. The CDR3, as DNA: TGTGCCAGCAGCTTAGATCGCCTTCACGAGCAGTACTTC. Amino acid sequence: CASSLDRLHEQYF.

This clonotype was observed at least ten times. The gene calls are TRBV2 and TRBJ1-2; TRBD1 is a possible D gene (6 bases). The V gene's germline CDR1 is SNHLY and CDR2 FYNNEI. The CDR3 extends over 13 amino acids. Trimming shortened V by 6 bases and J by 6 bases, and 14 bases separated the two germline ends. As DNA, the CDR3 is TGTGCCAGCAGCTTAACAGGGAGGGATGGCTACACCTTC. Translated: CASSLTGRDGYTF.

In this sample, this clonotype turned up many times. The chain combines TRBV30 with TRBJ2-5; TRBD1 or TRBD2 may be the D gene (6 bases each). The V end lost 0 bases, the J end lost 5 bases, and 10 bases lay between the germline ends. The V gene's germline CDR1 is GTSNPN and CDR2 SVGIG (reference sequence). The CDR3 extends over 13 amino acids. The CDR3: CAWSVKGGETQYF. The CDR3 bases are TGTGCCTGGAGTGTAAAAGGGGGGGAGACCCAGTACTTC.

This clonotype was detected many times. The rearrangement joins TRBV2 to TRBJ2-3; D possibly corresponds to TRBD2 (6 bases). Germline V lookup: CDR1 SNHLY, CDR2 FYNNEI. Trimming took 5 bases from V and 6 from J, leaving 21 bases between them. This CDR3 is built from 16 residues. This chain's CDR3 is CASSPQPAGFSDTQYF. The CDR3 DNA reads TGTGCCAGCAGTCCCCAACCGGCGGGGTTCAGCGATACGCAGTATTTT.

Only a few counts were recorded for this clonotype. A single base separates this from a much larger clone, so it may be a read error. The chain is built from TRBV7-2 and TRBJ2-7, with 7 positions matching TRBD2. Looked up from germline, CDR1 is SGHTA and CDR2 is FQGNSA. This CDR3 contains 15 residues. CDR3 bases: TGTGCCAGCAGCTTAACTCTAGCGGTCTCCTACGAGCGGTACTTC. It yields the protein CASSLTLAVSYERYF.

This clonotype was detected many times. This chain connects TRBV7-9 to TRBJ2-3; no firm D call. The CDR3 is 15 residues long. Trimming pared 1 base from V and 8 bases from J, leaving 16 bases between. Germline assignment: CDR1 SEHNR and CDR2 FQNEAQ (reference sequence). CDR3 loop: CASSLEIPDIRTQYF. The CDR3 nucleotides are TGTGCCAGCAGCTTAGAGATTCCCGACATTCGTACGCAGTATTTT.

The CDR3 loop is CASRAPGLAGERNEQFF. CDR3 nucleotides: TGTGCCAGCAGGGCACCGGGACTAGCGGGAGAGCGCAATGAGCAGTTCTTC. The rearrangement uses TRBV11-3 and TRBJ2-1, with 14 bases identical to TRBD2. Germline V gene sequence: CDR1 SGHNT, CDR2 YENEEA. The V gene end was trimmed by 6 bases and the J gene end by 6 bases; junction bases not matched to a gene: 10. CDR3 length: 17 residues.

This clonotype was detected a few times. The chain joins TRBV19 to TRBJ2-1; 10 nucleotides agree with TRBD1. CDR3 length: 15 amino acids. V trimming: 4 bases; J trimming: 7 bases; junction bases outside the gene matches: 7. The germline V gene encodes CDR1 LNHDA and CDR2 SQIVND (reference sequence). In nucleotides, the CDR3 is TGTGCCAGTAGTACCCGGGACAGGGGTGGGAATGAGCAGTTCTTC. Translation gives CASSTRDRGGNEQFF.

This clonotype was seen ten or more times. The CDR3 reads CASSLDGQLNQPQHF. The CDR3 nucleotides are TGCGCCAGCAGTCTGGATGGGCAACTCAATCAGCCCCAGCATTTT. The J gene is TRBJ1-5, the V gene TRBV5-1, with D unclear. V was clipped by 5 bases and J by 3 bases, with 15 bases between them. The CDR3 consists of 15 residues. The germline V gene encodes CDR1 SGHRS and CDR2 YFSETQ.

This clonotype was recorded a few times. The CDR3 spells CASKVGQLSPYNEQFF. CDR3 bases: TGCGCCAGCAAGGTCGGGCAGCTGAGCCCCTACAATGAGCAGTTCTTC. The genes are TRBV5-1 and TRBJ2-1; D gene unclear. The CDR3 consists of 16 residues. In germline, CDR1 is SGHRS, CDR2 YFSETQ. V shed 6 bases and J shed 2 bases, with 18 bases lying between them.

The chain recombines TRBV9 with TRBJ1-2; tentatively, D is TRBD1 (5 bases). Germline values: CDR1 SGDLS, CDR2 YYNGEE. Trimming took 7 bases from V and 7 from J, leaving 17 bases between them. CDR3 length equals 13 residues. CDR3 coding DNA: TGTGCCAGCTCCGGGGGGAACTATGGTGGCTACACCTTC. Amino acids: CASSGGNYGGYTF.

At least ten counts were recorded for this clonotype. The chain carries TRBV3-1 and TRBJ1-2; D possibly corresponds to TRBD1 (5 bases). This CDR3 comprises 12 residues. V lost 3 bases and J lost 8, with 10 bases in between. Per germline, CDR1 LGHDT and CDR2 YNNKEL (reference sequence). CDR3 bases: TGTGCCAGCAGCCACGGCAGGGACGGCTACACCTTC. It encodes CASSHGRDGYTF.

The chain carries TRBV6-2 or TRBV6-3 and TRBJ2-5; TRBD1 matches 10 bases. V was pared by 2 bases and J by 5 bases, with 5 bases of the junction left unmatched. This CDR3 spans 15 amino acids. Germline V lookup: CDR1 MNHEY, CDR2 SVGEGT. The DNA of the CDR3 is TGTGCCAGCAGTTACCTCCGGACAGGGGGGGAGACCCAGTACTTC. Its protein product is CASSYLRTGGETQYF.

This clonotype was recorded many times. The chain combines TRBV6-1 with TRBJ2-7; 12 bases fit TRBD1. J gave up 4 bases and V 3 bases, and 4 bases lay outside the gene matches. The germline gives CDR1 MNHNS, CDR2 SASEGT. The CDR3 has 15 amino acids. CDR3 sequence (DNA): TGTGCCAGCAGTGAGCCGGGACAGGGGGCTTACGAGCAGTACTTC. Translating gives CASSEPGQGAYEQYF.

This clonotype was recorded at least ten times. This rearrangement joins TRBV13 to TRBJ2-3; 9 bases are shared with TRBD2. Germline CDR1 and CDR2: PRHDT and FYEKMQ (reference sequence). Trimming took 5 bases from V and 5 from J; bases not matched to a gene: 8. The CDR3 covers 15 residues. The CDR3 DNA is TGTGCCAGCAGCCCCCGCGGGAGGGCCGGAGATACGCAGTATTTT. As protein: CASSPRGRAGDTQYF.

This clonotype has a count of ten or more. This sequence joins TRBV2 and TRBJ1-6, with 12 bases matching TRBD1. Germline values: CDR1 SNHLY, CDR2 FYNNEI. The CDR3 is made up of 15 amino acids. The ends lost 7 bases at V and 10 bases at J; junction bases unmatched: 8. The CDR3 sequence: CASTPGQGARSPLHF. The DNA of the CDR3 is TGTGCCAGCACCCCGGGACAGGGGGCGAGATCACCCCTCCACTTT.

This clonotype was recorded many times. This rearrangement joins TRBV2 to TRBJ1-5; TRBD1 agrees at 9 bases. The CDR3 totals 14 residues. J lost 4 bases, V lost 6 bases, and 4 bases had no gene match. CDR1 is SNHLY and CDR2 is FYNNEI in the germline V gene. The CDR3 nucleotides read TGTGCCAGCAGCCGACAGGGGGAGAATCAGCCCCAGCATTTT. Protein product: CASSRQGENQPQHF.

This clonotype was observed many times. This sequence joins TRBV6-1 and TRBJ2-3; 8 nucleotides align to TRBD1. The junction had 10 bases not matched to a gene; V was cut back by 3 bases and J by 2 bases. The CDR3 loop spans 17 amino acids. Germline CDR1 reads MNHNS; CDR2 reads SASEGT. In DNA form, the CDR3 reads TGTGCCAGCAGTGATACCGGACAGGGAGGACCCACAGATACGCAGTATTTT. Its translation is CASSDTGQGGPTDTQYF.

Notes on this clonotype: A read error is possible here, since a much larger clone lies one base away. The DNA of the CDR3 is TGTGCCAGTAGTATAGGCGAAGGGGACAGCTATGGCAACACCTTC. Translated: CASSIGEGDSYGNTF. The chain has TRBV19 and TRBJ1-2; 7 nucleotides line up with TRBD1. The CDR3 is 15 residues long. CDR1 is LNHDA and CDR2 is SQIVND in the germline V gene (reference sequence).

J is TRBJ2-1 and V is TRBV4-2; 10 nucleotides match TRBD2. Germline V lookup: CDR1 LGHNA, CDR2 YNFKEQ. The CDR3 runs to 17 residues. After removal of 1 base from V and 9 bases from J, the junction contained 12 bases not matched to a gene. The CDR3 spells CASSQGSGRPLDGEQFF. DNA for the CDR3: TGTGCCAGCAGCCAAGGTAGCGGGAGGCCGCTTGACGGTGAGCAGTTCTTC.

This chain joins TRBV5-5 and TRBJ1-5, with TRBD1 matching over 9 bases. CDR1 is SGHKS and CDR2 is YYEKEE in the germline V gene (reference sequence). The CDR3 sequence is 18 residues long. Trimming removed 1 base from V and 4 bases from J; junction bases left unmatched: 12. The CDR3: CASSLKTGTGSWNQPQHF. For the CDR3, the DNA is TGTGCCAGCAGCTTGAAAACCGGGACAGGGTCTTGGAATCAGCCCCAGCATTTT.

This clonotype was recorded at least ten times. The chain employs TRBV27 and TRBJ2-7, with 12 bases that match TRBD2. Germline V lookup: CDR1 MNHEY, CDR2 SMNVEV (reference sequence). The CDR3 spans 15 residues. J gave up 5 bases and V 8 bases, and 10 bases lay outside the gene matches. In DNA, the CDR3 is TGTGCCAGCGGAAGACGACTAGCGGGAGTTCACGAGCAGTACTTC. It specifies CASGRRLAGVHEQYF.